This entry lists 17 T cell receptor beta chains sequenced from one sample in a study of response to subunit inactivated influenza vaccine. Each CDR3 protein is one row after TCRdb ran MiXCR on the RT-PCR reads. The data hold under 200,000 distinct CDR3 sequences, with roughly 12% observed a single time. The same sample was also used in a study of T cells expressing NK-cell markers. From that second work: cDNA encoding TCR beta was synthesized via 5'RACE template switching incorporating UMIs.

Sequencing was performed on CD8+ T cells sorted from PBMCs, taken less than 13 days after vaccination. These receptors originate from a man aged 45-65 years who received an inactivated influenza vaccine.

The CDR3 sequence: CASSIPAGASGVPDTQYF. The DNA for the CDR3 is TGTGCCAGCAGCATACCAGCGGGGGCTAGCGGGGTGCCAGATACGCAGTATTTT. The V call is TRBV7-8, the J call TRBJ2-3, with TRBD2 identical over 9 bases. Germline V gene sequence: CDR1 SGHVS, CDR2 FQNEAQ. Trimming cost V 5 bases and J 4 bases; bases outside gene matches: 16. CDR3 size: 18 residues.

This chain connects TRBV27 to TRBJ1-5; the match to TRBD1 covers 7 bases. This CDR3 is built from 13 residues. The V and J ends lost 6 bases and 6 bases, in that order; junction bases with no gene match: 5. Per germline, CDR1 MNHEY and CDR2 SMNVEV (reference sequence). This chain's CDR3 is CASSIDRVQPQHF. CDR3 coding DNA: TGTGCCAGCAGCATCGACAGGGTTCAGCCCCAGCATTTT.

This clonotype was counted only a few times. CDR3: CASSQEYWTGENSPLHF. The CDR3 DNA is TGTGCCAGCAGCCAAGAATATTGGACAGGGGAGAATTCACCCCTCCACTTT. The chain uses TRBV4-2 and TRBJ1-6; 9 nucleotides line up with TRBD1. CDR3 length: 17 residues. Germline CDR1 is LGHNA and CDR2 is YNFKEQ. With 0 bases clipped from V and 7 bases from J, the junction kept 7 bases outside the gene matches.

This clonotype has a handful of counts. The V call is TRBV12-3 or TRBV12-4, the J call TRBJ2-3; D is perhaps TRBD1 (6 bases). V lost 6 bases, J lost 2 bases, and 9 bases lay in between. The CDR3 is 13 residues long. The CDR3 protein is CASSTGLTDTQYF. The CDR3 DNA reads TGTGCCAGCAGCACAGGGCTCACAGATACGCAGTATTTT.

This clonotype was picked up many times. This chain joins TRBV4-3 and TRBJ2-1; 8 nucleotides agree with TRBD1. J gave up 6 bases and V 0 bases, and 7 bases lay outside the gene matches. The CDR3 runs 16 residues. CDR1 and CDR2 from the germline V gene are LGHNA and YSLEER. The DNA for the CDR3 is TGCGCCAGCAGCCAAGATCGGACAGGGTTTCTCAATGAGCAGTTCTTC. Amino acid sequence: CASSQDRTGFLNEQFF.

The rearrangement joins TRBV11-2 to TRBJ2-5; 12 bases align to TRBD2. V was pared by 1 base and J by 8 bases, with 17 bases of the junction left unmatched. Germline V gene sequence: CDR1 SGHAT, CDR2 FQNNGV. The CDR3 totals 19 residues. CDR3 in amino acids: CASSLVASGGATSFGTQYF. Written as DNA, the CDR3 is TGTGCCAGCAGCTTAGTAGCTAGCGGGGGGGCCACCTCCTTTGGTACCCAGTACTTC.

The rearrangement joins TRBV20-1 to TRBJ1-1; D possibly corresponds to TRBD1 (6 bases). CDR3 size: 19 residues. CDR1 and CDR2 from the germline V gene are DFQATT and SNEGSKA (reference sequence). V lost 2 bases to trimming and J lost 3 bases, with 28 bases between them. CDR3 sequence reads: CSARSLEYRDTASDTEAFF. The CDR3 DNA reads TGCAGTGCTAGATCACTAGAATACCGGGACACTGCCTCGGACACTGAAGCTTTCTTT.

This clonotype was seen at least ten times. V and J are TRBV29-1 and TRBJ2-1; D is unresolved. The length of the CDR3 is 10 residues. Germline V gene data show CDR1 as SQVTM and CDR2 as ANQGSEA. V dropped 6 bases and J dropped 9 bases, with 9 bases sitting between them. CDR3 DNA sequence: TGCAGCGTCTGGAGTGGTGAGCAGTTCTTC. Encoded protein: CSVWSGEQFF.

This clonotype was seen more than once but under ten times. The chain recombines TRBV27 with TRBJ2-1; 11 nucleotides align to TRBD2. The CDR3 has 15 amino acids. V was clipped by 8 bases and J by 3 bases; unmatched bases: 6. Germline V gene sequence: CDR1 MNHEY, CDR2 SMNVEV (reference sequence). The CDR3 reads CASAGGTSGYNEQFF. The CDR3 nucleotides are TGTGCCAGCGCTGGGGGGACTAGCGGCTACAATGAGCAGTTCTTC.

This clonotype was counted many times. The chain couples TRBV29-1 to TRBJ2-1; weak D call: TRBD2 (6 bases). The CDR3 is 15 amino acids. CDR1 and CDR2 from the germline V gene are SQVTM and ANQGSEA. Trimming shortened V by 0 bases and J by 3 bases, and 12 bases separated the two germline ends. CDR3 bases: TGCAGCGTTGAAGATGCGGGACCCGTCTACAATGAGCAGTTCTTC. It encodes CSVEDAGPVYNEQFF.

The sample holds a few counts of this clonotype. The chain uses TRBV3-1 and TRBJ1-2, with 8 bases matching TRBD1. With 4 bases clipped from V and 6 bases from J, the junction kept 10 bases outside the gene matches. Germline V lookup: CDR1 LGHDT, CDR2 YNNKEL (reference sequence). The CDR3 loop spans 15 amino acids. The DNA of the CDR3 is TGTGCCAGCAGCCTCCAAAGACAGGGGTTCGATGGCTACACCTTC. It yields the protein CASSLQRQGFDGYTF. The variable domain in full, with the rest retrieved from reference TRBV3-1 and TRBJ1-2, is DTAVSQTPKYLVTQMGNDKSIKCEQNLGHDTMYWYKQDSKKFLKIMFSYNNKELIINETVPNRFSPKSPDKAHLNLHINSLELGDSAVYFCASSLQRQGFDGYTFGSGTRLTVV.

This clonotype came up a few times. The chain combines TRBV7-3 with TRBJ2-1, with D perhaps TRBD1 or TRBD2 (6 bases each). V was trimmed by 1 base and J by 9 bases, leaving 19 bases between them. The CDR3 is 16 amino acids. CDR1 and CDR2 (germline): SGHTA, FQGTGA. The CDR3 protein is CASSLIGGRWDIEQFF. The CDR3 DNA reads TGTGCCAGCAGCTTAATTGGGGGGCGGTGGGATATTGAGCAGTTCTTC.

This chain uses TRBV12-3 or TRBV12-4 with TRBJ2-3; D gene uncertain. The CDR3 spans 13 residues. Between the trimmed V and J ends, which lost 5 bases and 7 bases, there was a span of 13 bases. DNA for the CDR3: TGTGCCAGCAGTCCCTCCAACTCAAATACGCAGTATTTT. This sequence encodes CASSPSNSNTQYF.

This clonotype was recorded a few times. The chain uses TRBV12-3 or TRBV12-4 and TRBJ2-7; perhaps TRBD1 as D (5 bases). The CDR3 covers 13 residues. V was shortened by 7 bases and J by 6 bases, with 16 bases between the two germline ends. The CDR3 protein is CASTKGIGLEQYF. In nucleotides, the CDR3 is TGTGCCAGCACAAAGGGGATCGGTCTCGAGCAGTACTTC.

J is TRBJ2-3 and V is TRBV4-2; D possibly corresponds to TRBD2 (5 bases). V was cut by 7 bases and J by 5 bases, with 7 bases left in between. Germline-derived CDR1 and CDR2 are LGHNA and YNFKEQ. The CDR3 has 11 residues. CDR3 in amino acids: CASIGVDTQYF. DNA for the CDR3: TGTGCCAGCATCGGGGTAGATACGCAGTATTTT.

This clonotype was seen repeatedly, ten times or more. This rearrangement joins TRBV9 to TRBJ2-1, with TRBD2 matching over 8 bases. The CDR3 runs 16 residues. Germline V gene lookup returns CDR1 SGDLS and CDR2 YYNGEE. Germline trimming cut 0 bases from V and 0 bases from J; bases unmatched to any gene: 2. CDR3 in amino acids: CASSVGSGGSYNEQFF. The DNA for the CDR3 is TGTGCCAGCAGCGTAGGGAGCGGGGGCTCCTACAATGAGCAGTTCTTC.

At least ten counts were recorded for this clonotype. V is TRBV12-3 or TRBV12-4 and J is TRBJ1-2; D not resolved. The length of the CDR3 is 15 residues. With 5 bases removed from V and 0 bases from J, the gap between germline ends came to 13 bases. CDR3 region: CASSPRGGSNYGYTF. The CDR3 DNA follows: TGTGCCAGCAGTCCCCGGGGTGGGTCTAACTATGGCTACACCTTC.